This T cell receptor beta chain was recovered during a study of blood T cell repertoires in COVID-19 (TCRdb year 2020). Looking at the study overall: Samples covering the acute and convalescent phases of COVID-19 were provided by collaborators in the United States, Italy and Spain. Samples were obtained from the ongoing ImmuneRACE study (first 160 participants) and from about 1,300 subjects provided by 6 global collaborators. The prospective study material was composed of cDNA or gDNA derived from T cells, B-cell-depleted T cells, or PBMCs. A freely available public database, intended as a resource for researchers studying the immune response to SARS-CoV-2, is where the repertoires were released. Where available, HLA class I and class II types were taken from metadata supplied by the sample provider and were not determined by assay-based typing. The dataset comprised deeply sampled blood TCRbeta repertoires from subjects exposed to, actively infected with, or recovered from COVID-19. The sample metadata nearly always contained a de-identified subject ID, COVID-19 status, age in years and sex.

A remark on this clone: Its antigen is currently not known. The record has no base qualities; no much larger clone is one base away.

The paper as a whole reports these results and caveats: The quantity of clinical and demographic metadata differed by source and by participant and was supplied without curation.

Participants in the prospective study were aged 18 to 89 years, lived in some 24 United States geographic areas, and enrolled through a virtual design. Cohort assignment in the prospective study relied on participant-reported clinical history from a screening survey and a study questionnaire. A participant counted as exposed if, within 2 weeks of entering the study, that participant had been in contact with someone who had a PCR-confirmed or clinician-diagnosed COVID-19 case. In the prospective study, whole blood, serum and a nasopharyngeal or oropharyngeal swab were collected from each participant by mobile phlebotomists. Prospective study participants could optionally give additional blood draws and questionnaires over an approximately two-month period. Prospective study blood samples were shipped either frozen or at room temperature before DNA extraction. The immunoSEQ Assay, a bias-controlled multiplex PCR, was used to amplify TCRbeta CDR3 regions from genomic DNA. In the authors' own workflow: Within the assay, amplification of reference gene primers was used to estimate how many nucleated cells each sample contained. To quantify the absolute abundance of each unique TCRbeta CDR3 rearrangement, sequence reads were collapsed and filtered. For each sample, productive Simpson clonality was calculated by taking the square root of Simpson's diversity index across productive rearrangements. TCRdb stores this immuneACCESS table with in-frame sequences only. Part of the clones is absent; in the studies checked, under half of the shortfall reflects unresolved V genes, and no reason is known for the rest. That table furnishes V, J and clone size, whereas the DNA furnished D and trimming. The sample table records fewer than 300,000 clones; about four fifths of these occur just once. The ten largest make up about 5% of the sample.

Via the germline V gene, CDR1 is MNHNS and CDR2 SASEGT. V and J are trimmed by 3 bases and 6 bases, and the gene matches miss 3 bases of the junction. Spanning cysteine to phenylalanine, the CDR3 consists of 14 amino acids. The CDR3 DNA has 42 bases and is translated from base 1. Specimen: PBMCs or T cells enriched from blood (not recorded which). The receptor was derived from a man between 40 and 49 years old who had been exposed to COVID-19. The sequence joins TRBV6-1 to TRBJ2-5, and 11 junctional nucleotides match TRBD2. In nucleotide form, the sequence is TGTGCCAGCAGTGAGACTAGCGGGGACCAGACCCAGTACTTC. Its protein product is CASSETSGDQTQYF.